Shown below are 5 T cell receptor beta chains from a single sample sequenced in a study of neurological immune-mediated disorders. TCRdb redid the calling of the 5' RACE reads with MiXCR, one entry per CDR3 protein. The sample shows 85,000 to 90,000 distinct CDR3 sequences, around 3.4% of them seen only once. Material for sequencing was PBMCs. The receptors here all came from a woman aged 50 to 60 with multiple sclerosis.

This clonotype was seen at least ten times. Compared with germline, one end of the junction differs, possibly owing to a read error. The rearrangement links TRBV20-1 to TRBJ2-5, with 7 nucleotides matching TRBD1. CDR3 size: 13 residues. Germline-derived CDR1 and CDR2 are DFQATT and SNEGSKA (reference sequence). Here the CDR3 reads CSARDRVLETQYF. The CDR3 bases are TGCAGTGCGAGAGACAGGGTCTTGGAGACCCAGTACTTC.

The table lists this clonotype with many counts. The V and J genes are TRBV7-3 and TRBJ2-5, with TRBD2 identical over 12 bases. This CDR3 comprises 15 residues. The V and J ends lost 5 bases and 5 bases, in that order; junction bases with no gene match: 6. The germline V gene encodes CDR1 SGHTA and CDR2 FQGTGA. The CDR3 region is CASSPLAGGPETQYF. CDR3 in DNA: TGTGCCAGCAGCCCCCTAGCGGGGGGGCCGGAGACCCAGTACTTC.

This clonotype was seen at least ten times. V usage is TRBV20-1 and J usage is TRBJ2-7, with D possibly being TRBD2 (6 bases). The germline V gene encodes CDR1 DFQATT and CDR2 SNEGSKA (reference sequence). This CDR3 comprises 12 residues. Deletions cut 3 bases from V and 5 bases from J, with 11 bases between. The DNA for the CDR3 is TGCAGTGCTAGCCCGGGGGTGGACGAGCAGTACTTC. Its translation is CSASPGVDEQYF.

In this sample, this clonotype turned up many times. This chain connects TRBV6-1 to TRBJ1-1, with a weak D call TRBD1 (5 bases). This CDR3 contains 15 residues. Trimming took 8 bases from V and 9 from J, leaving 25 bases between them. Germline V CDR1 and CDR2: MNHNS, SASEGT. The CDR3 DNA follows: TGTGCCAGCCCGGCGGGGGGTATGGGAAAAAGTCAAGCTTTCTTT. Amino acid sequence: CASPAGGMGKSQAFF.

Concerning this clonotype itself: Mismatch with germline at one junction end may stem from a read error. This sequence joins TRBV7-8 and TRBJ2-1; D is unresolved. From germline, CDR1 is SGHVS and CDR2 FQNEAQ. The CDR3 consists of 15 residues. CDR3 in amino acids: CANSFASGWAGEQFF. CDR3 DNA sequence: TGTGCCAACAGCTTTGCTAGTGGCTGGGCTGGTGAGCAGTTCTTC.